This entry concerns a single TCR beta chain. Trimming removed 10 bases at V and 5 bases at J, with 20 bases between. The CDR3 extends over 14 amino acids. The germline V gene has CDR1 ENHRY and CDR2 SYGVKD. These data originate in a study of cytomegalovirus exposure and HLA in healthy donors. The PCR contained 60 Vbeta and 13 Jbeta primers. Clones were sequenced by immunoSEQ multiplex PCR, and TCRdb holds only the in-frame ones, with some missing. The sample has a few hundred thousand clones; roughly four fifths are singletons. The sequence was obtained from a woman in her sixties in good health and CMV-seropositive. Sequencing input: PBMCs. The chain is built from TRBV10-3 and TRBJ2-5; maybe TRBD2 (6 bases). CDR3 loop: CATRRERLGETQYF. CDR3 coding DNA: TGTGCCACCCGGAGGGAGAGGTTGGGTGAGACCCAGTACTTC.